Listed here are 20 T cell receptor beta chains from one sample, sequenced in a study of control samples from healthy donors and cancer patients. The table came from immunoSEQ multiplex PCR; TCRdb's copy has only in-frame clones and leaves some out. In the table there are roughly 120,000 clones, around nine tenths of which are singletons. The sequencing sample was made of blood. The receptors here all came from a woman between 50 and 59 years old in good health.

The chain is built from TRBV12-3 or TRBV12-4 and TRBJ2-7; D is ambiguous. This CDR3 is 13 amino acids long. Trimming pared 7 bases from V and 7 bases from J, leaving 17 bases between. The CDR3 loop reads CASKGPRNGEQYF. In DNA form, the CDR3 reads TGTGCCAGCAAAGGGCCGCGAAATGGGGAGCAGTACTTC.

This clone occurred once. V gene TRBV18 combines with J gene TRBJ2-4; D unclear. The CDR3 runs 16 residues. Germline V gene sequence: CDR1 KGHSH, CDR2 LQKENI. Between the trimmed V and J ends, which lost 3 bases and 0 bases, there was a span of 12 bases. The CDR3 DNA reads TGTGCCAGCTCACCGGGAACGATACTAGCCAAAAACATTCAGTACTTC. Amino acid sequence: CASSPGTILAKNIQYF.

CDR3 protein: CASSPTGALGNEQFF. DNA of the CDR3: TGTGCCAGCAGCCCCACCGGGGCACTCGGCAATGAGCAGTTCTTC. V gene TRBV11-3 combines with J gene TRBJ2-1; the D gene could be TRBD1 or TRBD2 (5 bases each). The CDR3 runs 15 residues. Trimming stripped 5 bases from V and 6 bases from J, with 17 bases between. Per the germline V gene, CDR1 is SGHNT and CDR2 is YENEEA.

This chain links TRBV29-1 with TRBJ1-5; 10 positions match TRBD1. In germline, CDR1 is SQVTM, CDR2 ANQGSEA. V shed 2 bases, J shed 7 bases, and the junction held 2 bases outside the gene matches. The CDR3 consists of 13 residues. CDR3 sequence (DNA): TGCAGCGTTGAACGGGACAGGGGCCAGCCCCAGCATTTT. This codes for CSVERDRGQPQHF.

This clone has only one observation. Other DNA variants within this sample encode the same CDR3. The CDR3 here is CASTEVITGELFF. The CDR3 nucleotides are TGTGCCAGCACCGAGGTAATCACCGGGGAGCTGTTTTTT. The V gene is TRBV5-4, the J gene TRBJ2-2; D is unresolved. There are 13 residues in the CDR3. Between the trimmed V and J ends, which lost 6 bases and 4 bases, there was a span of 10 bases. Germline V gene lookup returns CDR1 SGHNT and CDR2 YYREEE (reference sequence).

The chain combines TRBV5-4 with TRBJ2-7, with D possibly matching TRBD1 (6 bases). Germline V gives CDR1 SGHNT, CDR2 YYREEE (reference sequence). The V end lost 4 bases, the J end lost 3 bases, and 14 bases lay between the germline ends. The CDR3 loop spans 14 amino acids. In DNA, the CDR3 is TGTGCCAGCAGCGGTACAGGGTACAGCTACGAGCAGTACTTC. Translating gives CASSGTGYSYEQYF.

The chain is built from TRBV6-5 and TRBJ1-1; D gene unclear. The CDR3 sequence is 14 residues long. Trimming pared 6 bases from V and 3 bases from J, leaving 14 bases between. The germline gives CDR1 MNHEY, CDR2 SVGAGI. CDR3 in amino acids: CASSPSFGYTEAFF. The CDR3 coding sequence is TGTGCCAGCAGCCCATCATTTGGGTACACTGAAGCTTTCTTT.

The chain is built from TRBV24-1 and TRBJ2-1, with TRBD1 as a possible D gene (6 bases). The germline V gene encodes CDR1 KGHDR and CDR2 SFDVKD. With 4 bases removed from V and 4 bases from J, the gap between germline ends came to 13 bases. CDR3 length: 15 amino acids. The CDR3 DNA is TGTGCCACCAGTGAACAGGACAGTTCATACAATGAGCAGTTCTTC. Amino acids: CATSEQDSSYNEQFF.

This chain joins TRBV25-1 and TRBJ2-2; the D is unclear. Per the germline V gene, CDR1 is MGHDK and CDR2 is SYGVNS. The V end lost 6 bases, the J end lost 2 bases, and 13 bases lay between the germline ends. The CDR3 sequence is 15 residues long. The CDR3 DNA reads TGTGCCAGCAGACTACCGGACCCTAACACCGGGGAGCTGTTTTTT. Translating gives CASRLPDPNTGELFF.

The chain has TRBV9 and TRBJ2-3; 8 nucleotides line up with TRBD2. This CDR3 comprises 15 residues. After removal of 0 bases from V and 4 bases from J, the junction contained 4 bases not matched to a gene. CDR1 and CDR2 from the germline V gene are SGDLS and YYNGEE. The DNA for the CDR3 is TGTGCCAGCAGCGTAGAGCGGGGGCGGGCAGATACGCAGTATTTT. This gives the protein CASSVERGRADTQYF.

V gene TRBV20-1 combines with J gene TRBJ2-4; D uncertain. This CDR3 has 10 amino acids. The germline CDR1 and CDR2 sequences are DFQATT and SNEGSKA (reference sequence). V lost 6 bases, J lost 4 bases, and 4 bases lay in between. For the CDR3, the DNA is TGCAGTGCGGGTAAAAACATTCAGTACTTC. Its translation is CSAGKNIQYF.

The V call is TRBV5-1, the J call TRBJ2-3, with TRBD2 matching over 9 bases. The germline CDR1 and CDR2 sequences are SGHRS and YFSETQ. V shed 4 bases and J 9 bases; nucleotides not matched to a gene: 6. This CDR3 region has 13 residues. CDR3 nucleotides: TGCGCCAGCAGCCACGGGACTAGCCAAACGCAGTATTTT. Amino acids: CASSHGTSQTQYF.

The CDR3 coding sequence is TGCGCCAGCAGCCTTAGCCCAGTGAAGGAGACCCAGTACTTC. Amino acids: CASSLSPVKETQYF. This chain uses TRBV5-1 with TRBJ2-5; D is unresolved. Germline CDR1 and CDR2: SGHRS and YFSETQ. The CDR3 contains 14 residues. Deletions cut 4 bases from V and 5 bases from J, with 15 bases between.

The rearrangement links TRBV18 to TRBJ1-2; D uncertain. The CDR3 spans 13 residues. With 6 bases removed from V and 2 bases from J, the gap between germline ends came to 10 bases. Germline-derived CDR1 and CDR2 are KGHSH and LQKENI. CDR3 residues: CASSPAVNYGYTF. DNA of the CDR3: TGTGCCAGCTCTCCGGCGGTGAACTATGGCTACACCTTC.

The gene calls are TRBV5-1 and TRBJ1-2; the D is unclear. V gave up 7 bases and J gave up 7 bases, with 20 bases separating them. Looked up from germline, CDR1 is SGHRS and CDR2 is YFSETQ. The CDR3 totals 14 residues. The CDR3 sequence: CASLSSASGAGYTF. The CDR3 DNA follows: TGCGCCAGCCTTAGTTCAGCCTCCGGAGCTGGCTACACCTTC. Together with reference TRBV5-1 and TRBJ1-2, the CDR3 gives the full variable domain: KAGVTQTPRYLIKTRGQQVTLSCSPISGHRSVSWYQQTPGQGLQFLFEYFSETQRNKGNFPGRFSGRQFSNSRSEMNVSTLELGDSALYLCASLSSASGAGYTFGSGTRLTVV.

This chain joins TRBV5-1 and TRBJ1-2, with 7 bases fitting TRBD1. The V and J ends lost 4 bases and 4 bases, in that order; junction bases with no gene match: 13. The CDR3 runs 16 residues. Germline CDR1 reads SGHRS; CDR2 reads YFSETQ. For the CDR3, the DNA is TGCGCCAGCAGCCCCAGGACAGGCGCTCAAACCTATGGCTACACCTTC. Encoded protein: CASSPRTGAQTYGYTF.

The CDR3: CASRRTSQPDATNEKLFF. In DNA form, the CDR3 reads TGTGCCAGCCGAAGGACATCTCAACCCGATGCAACTAATGAAAAACTGTTTTTT. The chain uses TRBV5-4 and TRBJ1-4; a possible D gene is TRBD1 (5 bases). Germline V gene data show CDR1 as SGHNT and CDR2 as YYREEE (reference sequence). This CDR3 has 18 residues. With 7 bases removed from V and 0 bases from J, the gap between germline ends came to 22 bases. The variable domain in full, completed from reference TRBV5-4 and TRBJ1-4, reads ETGVTQSPTHLIKTRGQQVTLRCSSQSGHNTVSWYQQALGQGPQFIFQYYREEENGRGNFPPRFSGLQFPNYSSELNVNALELDDSALYLCASRRTSQPDATNEKLFFGSGTQLSVL.

The genes are TRBV5-1 and TRBJ2-7, with 7 bases aligning to TRBD1. CDR1 and CDR2 from the germline V gene are SGHRS and YFSETQ. The V segment lost 4 bases and the J segment 4 bases; nucleotides outside the gene matches: 8. This CDR3 region has 14 residues. The chain's CDR3 is CASSPGTASYEQYF. The CDR3 bases are TGCGCCAGCAGCCCAGGGACAGCAAGTTACGAGCAGTACTTC.

This clone was found a few times. CDR3 protein: CASSQGLETEAFF. Here the CDR3 DNA reads TGTGCCAGCAGTCAGGGGTTGGAGACTGAAGCTTTCTTT. The genes are TRBV2 and TRBJ1-1; D is perhaps TRBD1 (6 bases). The V end lost 5 bases, the J end lost 5 bases, and 12 bases lay between the germline ends. The germline CDR1 and CDR2 sequences are SNHLY and FYNNEI. CDR3 length: 13 amino acids.

The rearrangement uses TRBV29-1 and TRBJ2-1, with 13 positions matching TRBD2. Germline V gene sequence: CDR1 SQVTM, CDR2 ANQGSEA. After removal of 1 base from V and 10 bases from J, the junction contained 1 base not matched to a gene. CDR3 length: 13 residues. The CDR3 coding sequence is TGCAGCGTTGAAGGGGGACTAGCGGGAGAGCAGTTCTTC. Protein product: CSVEGGLAGEQFF.